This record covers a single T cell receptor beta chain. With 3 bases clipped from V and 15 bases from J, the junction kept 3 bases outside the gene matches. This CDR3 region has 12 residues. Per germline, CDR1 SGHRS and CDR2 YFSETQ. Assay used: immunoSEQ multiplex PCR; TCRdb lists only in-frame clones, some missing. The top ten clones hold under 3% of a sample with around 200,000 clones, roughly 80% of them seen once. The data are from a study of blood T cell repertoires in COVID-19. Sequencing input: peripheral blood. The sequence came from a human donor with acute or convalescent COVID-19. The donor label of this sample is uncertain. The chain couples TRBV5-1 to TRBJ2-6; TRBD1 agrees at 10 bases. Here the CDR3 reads CASSWGTGDLTF. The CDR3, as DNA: TGCGCCAGCAGCTGGGGGACAGGGGACCTGACTTTC. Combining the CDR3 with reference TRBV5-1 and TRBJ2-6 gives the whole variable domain KAGVTQTPRYLIKTRGQQVTLSCSPISGHRSVSWYQQTPGQGLQFLFEYFSETQRNKGNFPGRFSGRQFSNSRSEMNVSTLELGDSALYLCASSWGTGDLTFGAGSRLTVL.